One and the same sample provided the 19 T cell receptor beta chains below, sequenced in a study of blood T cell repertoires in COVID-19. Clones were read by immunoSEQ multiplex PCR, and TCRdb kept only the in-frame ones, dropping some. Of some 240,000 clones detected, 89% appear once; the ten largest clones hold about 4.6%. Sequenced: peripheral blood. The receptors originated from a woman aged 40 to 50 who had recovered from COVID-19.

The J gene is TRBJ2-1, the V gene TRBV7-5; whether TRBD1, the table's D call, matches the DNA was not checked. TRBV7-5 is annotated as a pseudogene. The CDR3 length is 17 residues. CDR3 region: CVRSHPGTGSSYNEQFF. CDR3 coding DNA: TGTGTCAGAAGCCACCCGGGGACAGGGAGTTCGTACAATGAGCAGTTCTTC.

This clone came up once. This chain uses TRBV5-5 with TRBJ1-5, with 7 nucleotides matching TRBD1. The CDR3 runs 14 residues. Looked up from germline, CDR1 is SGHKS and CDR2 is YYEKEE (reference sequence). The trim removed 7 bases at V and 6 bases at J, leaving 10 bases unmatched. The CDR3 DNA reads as TGTGCCAGCCACCGAGGGCAGGGGGTTCAGCCCCAGCATTTT. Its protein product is CASHRGQGVQPQHF.

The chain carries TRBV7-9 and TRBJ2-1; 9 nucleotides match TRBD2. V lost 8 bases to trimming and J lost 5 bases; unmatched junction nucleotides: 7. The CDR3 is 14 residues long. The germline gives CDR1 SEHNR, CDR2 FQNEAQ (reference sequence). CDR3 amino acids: CASGRLAVNNEQFF. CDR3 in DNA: TGTGCCAGCGGCAGACTAGCGGTAAACAATGAGCAGTTCTTC.

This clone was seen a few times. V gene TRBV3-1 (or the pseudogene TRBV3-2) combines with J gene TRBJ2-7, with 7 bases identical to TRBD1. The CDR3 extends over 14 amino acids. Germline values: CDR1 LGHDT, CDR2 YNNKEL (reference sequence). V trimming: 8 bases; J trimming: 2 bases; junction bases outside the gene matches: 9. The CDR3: CASLGNRGTYEQYF. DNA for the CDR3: TGTGCCAGCTTAGGAAACAGGGGTACCTACGAGCAGTACTTC.

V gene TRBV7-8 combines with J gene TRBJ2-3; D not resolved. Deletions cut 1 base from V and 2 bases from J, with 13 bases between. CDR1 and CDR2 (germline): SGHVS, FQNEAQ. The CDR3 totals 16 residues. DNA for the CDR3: TGTGCCAGCAGCTTAGTAAGCTTCCCCAACACAGATACGCAGTATTTT. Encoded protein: CASSLVSFPNTDTQYF.

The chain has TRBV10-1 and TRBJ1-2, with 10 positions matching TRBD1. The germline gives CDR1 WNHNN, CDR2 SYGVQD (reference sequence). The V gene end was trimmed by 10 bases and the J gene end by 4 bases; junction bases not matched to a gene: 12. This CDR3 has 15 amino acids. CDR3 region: CATSPDRGHIYGYTF. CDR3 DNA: TGCGCCACCTCCCCAGACAGGGGGCACATCTATGGCTACACCTTC.

In DNA form, the CDR3 reads TGTGCCAGCAGTTACCAGACAGGGGCCGGGGAGCTGTTTTTT. It is translated as CASSYQTGAGELFF. This chain links TRBV6-2 or TRBV6-3 with TRBJ2-2; 8 positions match TRBD1. V lost 2 bases and J lost 6; bases outside the gene matches: 2. The CDR3 totals 14 residues. Germline CDR1 reads MNHEY; CDR2 reads SVGEGT.

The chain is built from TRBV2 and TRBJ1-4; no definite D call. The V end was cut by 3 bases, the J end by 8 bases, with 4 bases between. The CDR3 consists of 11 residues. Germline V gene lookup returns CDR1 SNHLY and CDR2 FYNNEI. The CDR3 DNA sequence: TGTGCCAGCAGTGAGCAGGAAAAACTGTTTTTT. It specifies CASSEQEKLFF.

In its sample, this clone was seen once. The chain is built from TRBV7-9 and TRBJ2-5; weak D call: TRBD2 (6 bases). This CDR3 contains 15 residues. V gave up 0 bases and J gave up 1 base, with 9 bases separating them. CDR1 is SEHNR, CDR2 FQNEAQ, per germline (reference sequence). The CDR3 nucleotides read TGTGCCAGCAGCTTAGCGCGGGGTATCCAAGAGACCCAGTACTTC. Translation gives CASSLARGIQETQYF.

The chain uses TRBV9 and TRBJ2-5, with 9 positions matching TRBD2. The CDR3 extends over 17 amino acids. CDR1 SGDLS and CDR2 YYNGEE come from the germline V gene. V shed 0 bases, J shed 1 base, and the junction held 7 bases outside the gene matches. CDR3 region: CASSVDGVAGAQETQYF. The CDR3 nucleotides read TGTGCCAGCAGCGTAGACGGGGTAGCGGGGGCCCAAGAGACCCAGTACTTC.

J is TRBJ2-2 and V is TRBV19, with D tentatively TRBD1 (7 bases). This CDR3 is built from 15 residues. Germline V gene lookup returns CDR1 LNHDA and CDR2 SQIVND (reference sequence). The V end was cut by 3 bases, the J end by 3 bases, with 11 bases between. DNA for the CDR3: TGTGCCAGTAGTATCAGGGGGGCGGACACCGGGGAGCTGTTTTTT. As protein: CASSIRGADTGELFF. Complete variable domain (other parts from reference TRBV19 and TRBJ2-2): DGGITQSPKYLFRKEGQNVTLSCEQNLNHDAMYWYRQDPGQGLRLIYYSQIVNDFQKGDIAEGYSVSREKKESFPLTVTSAQKNPTAFYLCASSIRGADTGELFFGEGSRLTVL.

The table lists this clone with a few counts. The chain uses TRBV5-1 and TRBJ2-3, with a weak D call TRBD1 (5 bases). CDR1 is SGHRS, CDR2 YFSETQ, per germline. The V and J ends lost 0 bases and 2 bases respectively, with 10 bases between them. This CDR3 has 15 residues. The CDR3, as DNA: TGCGCCAGCAGCTTGGCGGGCAGGGACACAGATACGCAGTATTTT. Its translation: CASSLAGRDTDTQYF.

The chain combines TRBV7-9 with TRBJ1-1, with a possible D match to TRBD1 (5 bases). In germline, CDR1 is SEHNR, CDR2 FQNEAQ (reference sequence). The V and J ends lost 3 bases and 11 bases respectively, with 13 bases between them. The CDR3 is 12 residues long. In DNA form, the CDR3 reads TGTGCCAGCAGCTTTACAGGAACGAAGGCTTTCTTT. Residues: CASSFTGTKAFF.

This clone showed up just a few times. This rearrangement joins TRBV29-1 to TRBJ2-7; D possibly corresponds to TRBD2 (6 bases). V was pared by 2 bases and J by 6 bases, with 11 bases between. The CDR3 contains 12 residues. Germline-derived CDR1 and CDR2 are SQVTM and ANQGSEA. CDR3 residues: CSVERGNGEQYF. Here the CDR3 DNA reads TGCAGCGTTGAACGGGGGAACGGCGAGCAGTACTTC.

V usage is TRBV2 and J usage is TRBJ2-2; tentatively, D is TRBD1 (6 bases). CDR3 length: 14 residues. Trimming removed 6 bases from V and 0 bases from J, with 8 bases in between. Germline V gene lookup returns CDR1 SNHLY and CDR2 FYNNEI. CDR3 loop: CASRRTANTGELFF. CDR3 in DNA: TGTGCCAGCAGAAGGACAGCGAACACCGGGGAGCTGTTTTTT. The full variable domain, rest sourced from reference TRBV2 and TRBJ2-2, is EPEVTQTPSHQVTQMGQEVILRCVPISNHLYFYWYRQILGQKVEFLVSFYNNEISEKSEIFDDQFSVERPDGSNFTLKIRSTKLEDSAMYFCASRRTANTGELFFGEGSRLTVL.

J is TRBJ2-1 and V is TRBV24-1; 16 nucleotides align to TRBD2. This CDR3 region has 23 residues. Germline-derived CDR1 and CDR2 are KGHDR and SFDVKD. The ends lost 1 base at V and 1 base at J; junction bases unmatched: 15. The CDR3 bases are TGTGCCACCAGTGATTTACGGACATCCGGGACTAGCGGGAGGGCGTTTTCCTACAATGAGCAGTTCTTC. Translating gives CATSDLRTSGTSGRAFSYNEQFF.

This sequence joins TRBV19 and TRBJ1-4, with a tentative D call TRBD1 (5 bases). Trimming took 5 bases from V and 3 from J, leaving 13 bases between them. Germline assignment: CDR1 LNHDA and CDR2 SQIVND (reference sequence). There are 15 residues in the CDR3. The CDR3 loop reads CASSDNRKSNEKLFF. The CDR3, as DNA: TGTGCCAGTAGTGACAACAGGAAGTCTAATGAAAAACTGTTTTTT.

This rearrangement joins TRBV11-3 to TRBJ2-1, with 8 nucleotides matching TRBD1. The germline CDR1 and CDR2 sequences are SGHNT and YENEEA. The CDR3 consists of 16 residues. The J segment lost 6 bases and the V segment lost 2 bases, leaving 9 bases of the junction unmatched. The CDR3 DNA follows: TGTGCCAGCAGCTTAAAAATAGGGACAGGAATCAATGAGCAGTTCTTC. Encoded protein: CASSLKIGTGINEQFF. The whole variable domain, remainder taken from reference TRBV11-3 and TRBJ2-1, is EAGVVQSPRYKIIEKKQPVAFWCNPISGHNTLYWYLQNLGQGPELLIRYENEEAVDDSQLPKDRFSAERLKGVDSTLKIQPAELGDSAVYLCASSLKIGTGINEQFFGPGTRLTVL.

DNA for the CDR3: TGTGCCAGCAGCTTACGACAGGGGACTCAGCCCCAGCATTTT. This sequence encodes CASSLRQGTQPQHF. The chain combines TRBV7-2 with TRBJ1-5; the match to TRBD1 covers 8 bases. CDR1 is SGHTA, CDR2 FQGNSA, per germline. The CDR3 loop spans 14 amino acids. Losses at the gene ends were 2 bases for V and 6 bases for J; bases not matched to a gene: 3.